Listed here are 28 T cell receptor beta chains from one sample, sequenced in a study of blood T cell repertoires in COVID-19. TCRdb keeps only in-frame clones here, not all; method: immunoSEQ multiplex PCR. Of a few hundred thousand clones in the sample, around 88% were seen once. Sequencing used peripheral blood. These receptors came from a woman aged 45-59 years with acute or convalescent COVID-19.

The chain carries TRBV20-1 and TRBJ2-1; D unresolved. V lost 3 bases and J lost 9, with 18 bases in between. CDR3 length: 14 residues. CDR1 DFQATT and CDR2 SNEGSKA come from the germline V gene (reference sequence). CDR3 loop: CSASNGDSSGEQFF. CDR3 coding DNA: TGCAGTGCTAGTAATGGCGACTCCTCTGGTGAGCAGTTCTTC.

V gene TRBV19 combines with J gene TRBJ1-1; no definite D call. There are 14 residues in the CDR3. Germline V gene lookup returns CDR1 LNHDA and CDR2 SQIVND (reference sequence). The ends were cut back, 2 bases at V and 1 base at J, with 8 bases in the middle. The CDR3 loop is CASSIKGGNTEAFF. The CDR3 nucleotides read TGTGCCAGTAGTATAAAGGGAGGGAACACTGAAGCTTTCTTT.

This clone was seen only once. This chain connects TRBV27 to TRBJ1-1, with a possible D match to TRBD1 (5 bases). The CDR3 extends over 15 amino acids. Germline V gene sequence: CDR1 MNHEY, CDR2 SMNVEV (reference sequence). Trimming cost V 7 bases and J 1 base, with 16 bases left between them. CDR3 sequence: CASKVLGLRNTEAFF. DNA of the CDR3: TGTGCCAGCAAGGTTTTGGGACTGAGGAACACTGAAGCTTTCTTT.

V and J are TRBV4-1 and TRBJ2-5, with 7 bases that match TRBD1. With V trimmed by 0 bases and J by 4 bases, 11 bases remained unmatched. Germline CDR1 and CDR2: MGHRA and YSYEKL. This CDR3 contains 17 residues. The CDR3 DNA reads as TGCGCCAGCAGCCAAGATCTAGGCAGGGGGTTTCCAGAGACCCAGTACTTC. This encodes CASSQDLGRGFPETQYF.

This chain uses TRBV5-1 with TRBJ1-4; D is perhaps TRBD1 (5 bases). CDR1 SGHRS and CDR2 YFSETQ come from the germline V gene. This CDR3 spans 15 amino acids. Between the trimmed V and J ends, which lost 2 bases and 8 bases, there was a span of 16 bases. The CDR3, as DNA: TGCGCCAGCAGCTTTACCGGGGGTAATAGAGAAAAACTGTTTTTT. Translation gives CASSFTGGNREKLFF.

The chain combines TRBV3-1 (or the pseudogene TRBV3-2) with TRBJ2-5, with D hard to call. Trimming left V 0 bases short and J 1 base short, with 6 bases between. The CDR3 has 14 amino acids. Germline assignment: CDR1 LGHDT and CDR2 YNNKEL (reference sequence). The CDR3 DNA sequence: TGTGCCAGCAGCCAAGACATAGTCCAAGAGACCCAGTACTTC. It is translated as CASSQDIVQETQYF.

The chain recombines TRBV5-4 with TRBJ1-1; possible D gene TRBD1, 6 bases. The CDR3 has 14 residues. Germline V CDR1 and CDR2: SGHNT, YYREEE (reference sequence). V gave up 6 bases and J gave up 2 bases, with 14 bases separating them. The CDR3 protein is CASIGEGGNTEAFF. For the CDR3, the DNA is TGTGCCAGCATCGGGGAGGGGGGAAACACTGAAGCTTTCTTT.

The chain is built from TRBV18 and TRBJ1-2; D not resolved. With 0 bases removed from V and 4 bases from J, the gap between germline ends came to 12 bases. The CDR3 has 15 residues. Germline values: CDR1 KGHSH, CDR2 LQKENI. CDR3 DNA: TGTGCCAGCTCACCACCGAGTACGGGGAGCTATGGCTACACCTTC. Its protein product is CASSPPSTGSYGYTF.

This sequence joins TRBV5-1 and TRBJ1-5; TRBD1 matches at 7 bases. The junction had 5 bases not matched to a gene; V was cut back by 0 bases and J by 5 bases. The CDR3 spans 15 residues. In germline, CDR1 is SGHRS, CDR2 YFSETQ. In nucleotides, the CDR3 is TGCGCCAGCAGCTTGGAGGGCAGGGGGGATCAGCCCCAGCATTTT. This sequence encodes CASSLEGRGDQPQHF.

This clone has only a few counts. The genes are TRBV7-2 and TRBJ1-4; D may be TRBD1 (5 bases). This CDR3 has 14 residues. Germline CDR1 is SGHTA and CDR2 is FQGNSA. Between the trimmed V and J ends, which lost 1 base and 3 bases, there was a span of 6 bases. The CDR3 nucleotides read TGTGCCAGCAGCTTAGGGGGGGCTAATGAAAAACTGTTTTTT. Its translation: CASSLGGANEKLFF. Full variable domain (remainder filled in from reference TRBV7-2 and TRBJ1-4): GAGVSQSPSNKVTEKGKDVELRCDPISGHTALYWYRQSLGQGLEFLIYFQGNSAPDKSGLPSDRFSAERTGGSVSTLTIQRTQQEDSAVYLCASSLGGANEKLFFGSGTQLSVL.

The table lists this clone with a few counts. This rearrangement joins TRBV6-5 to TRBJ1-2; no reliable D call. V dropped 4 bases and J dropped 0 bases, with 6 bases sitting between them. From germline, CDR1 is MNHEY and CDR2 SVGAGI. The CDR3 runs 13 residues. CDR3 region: CASSWTSNYGYTF. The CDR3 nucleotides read TGTGCCAGCAGTTGGACTTCTAACTATGGCTACACCTTC.

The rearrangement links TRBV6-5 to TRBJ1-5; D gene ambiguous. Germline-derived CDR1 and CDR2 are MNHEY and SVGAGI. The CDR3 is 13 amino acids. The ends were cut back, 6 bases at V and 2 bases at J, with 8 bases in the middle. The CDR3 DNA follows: TGTGCCAGCAGCGGACTCGGCAATCAGCCCCAGCATTTT. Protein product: CASSGLGNQPQHF.

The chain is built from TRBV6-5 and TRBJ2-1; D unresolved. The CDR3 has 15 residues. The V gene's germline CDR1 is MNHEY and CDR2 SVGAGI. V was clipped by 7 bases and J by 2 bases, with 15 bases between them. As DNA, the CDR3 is TGTGCCAGCACCCGCAGCGTTCAAACCTACAATGAGCAGTTCTTC. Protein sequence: CASTRSVQTYNEQFF.

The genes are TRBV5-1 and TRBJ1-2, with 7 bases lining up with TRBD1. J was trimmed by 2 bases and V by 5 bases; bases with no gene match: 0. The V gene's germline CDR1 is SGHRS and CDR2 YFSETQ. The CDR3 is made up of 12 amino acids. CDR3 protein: CASRTGNYGYTF. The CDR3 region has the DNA TGCGCCAGCAGGACAGGGAACTATGGCTACACCTTC. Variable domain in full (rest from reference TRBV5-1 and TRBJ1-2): KAGVTQTPRYLIKTRGQQVTLSCSPISGHRSVSWYQQTPGQGLQFLFEYFSETQRNKGNFPGRFSGRQFSNSRSEMNVSTLELGDSALYLCASRTGNYGYTFGSGTRLTVV.

The CDR3 reads CAISDSGRLSYNEQFF. The CDR3 DNA follows: TGTGCCATCAGTGATAGCGGGAGACTATCCTACAATGAGCAGTTCTTC. The chain carries TRBV10-3 and TRBJ2-1; 9 positions agree with TRBD2. This CDR3 has 16 amino acids. The V gene's germline CDR1 is ENHRY and CDR2 SYGVKD. V lost 3 bases and J lost 1; bases outside the gene matches: 4.

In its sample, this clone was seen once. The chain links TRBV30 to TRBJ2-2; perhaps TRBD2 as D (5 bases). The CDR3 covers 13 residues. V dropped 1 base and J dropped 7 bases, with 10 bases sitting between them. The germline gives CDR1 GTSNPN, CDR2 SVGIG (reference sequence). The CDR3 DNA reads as TGTGCCTGGAGTGCCCTCCGGGGCGGGGAGCTGTTTTTT. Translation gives CAWSALRGGELFF.

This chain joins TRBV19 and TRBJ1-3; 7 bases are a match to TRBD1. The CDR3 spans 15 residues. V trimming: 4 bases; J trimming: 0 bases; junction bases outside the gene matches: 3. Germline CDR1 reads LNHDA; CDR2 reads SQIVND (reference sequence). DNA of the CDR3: TGTGCCAGTAGTAAGACAGGGCCCTCTGGAAACACCATATATTTT. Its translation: CASSKTGPSGNTIYF.

CDR3 nucleotide sequence: TGTGCCAGCAGTGGACTTTACGACAGGGTCTCTGGAAACACCATATATTTT. Protein product: CASSGLYDRVSGNTIYF. V gene TRBV6-1 combines with J gene TRBJ1-3, with 7 bases fitting TRBD1. Per the germline V gene, CDR1 is MNHNS and CDR2 is SASEGT. There are 17 residues in the CDR3. After removal of 4 bases from V and 0 bases from J, the junction contained 9 bases not matched to a gene.

CDR3 amino acids: CASSASGRRTDTQYF. For the CDR3, the DNA is TGTGCCAGCAGCGCAAGCGGGAGGAGAACAGATACGCAGTATTTT. The chain couples TRBV7-2 to TRBJ2-3, with 9 bases that match TRBD2. The CDR3 is made up of 15 amino acids. Germline lookup yields CDR1 SGHTA and CDR2 FQGNSA. V shed 5 bases and J 3 bases; nucleotides not matched to a gene: 6.

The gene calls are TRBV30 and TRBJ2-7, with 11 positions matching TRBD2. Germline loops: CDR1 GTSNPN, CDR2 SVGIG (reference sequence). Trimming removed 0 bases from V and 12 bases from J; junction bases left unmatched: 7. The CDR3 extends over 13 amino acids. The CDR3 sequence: CAWSVTSGSNGYF. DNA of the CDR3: TGTGCCTGGAGTGTCACTAGCGGGAGCAACGGGTACTTC.

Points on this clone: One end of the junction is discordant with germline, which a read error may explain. The CDR3 nucleotides are TGTGCCGGCAGCAGGGGCTCTGGAAACACCATATATTTT. Its translation is CAGSRGSGNTIYF. The chain has TRBV7-2 and TRBJ1-3; possibly TRBD1 for D (6 bases). Per the germline V gene, CDR1 is SGHTA and CDR2 is FQGNSA. CDR3 size: 13 residues.

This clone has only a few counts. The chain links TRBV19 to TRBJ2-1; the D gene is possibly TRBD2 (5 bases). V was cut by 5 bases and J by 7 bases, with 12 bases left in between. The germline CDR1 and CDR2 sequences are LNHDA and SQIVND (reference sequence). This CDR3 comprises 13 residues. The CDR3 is CASSFQRGNEQFF. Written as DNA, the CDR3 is TGTGCCAGTAGTTTCCAGAGAGGGAATGAGCAGTTCTTC.

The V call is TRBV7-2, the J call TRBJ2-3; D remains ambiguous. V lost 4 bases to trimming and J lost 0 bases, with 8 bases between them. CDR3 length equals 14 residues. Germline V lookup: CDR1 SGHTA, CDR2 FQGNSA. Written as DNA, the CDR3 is TGTGCCAGCAGCTCCACACGTAGCACAGATACGCAGTATTTT. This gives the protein CASSSTRSTDTQYF.

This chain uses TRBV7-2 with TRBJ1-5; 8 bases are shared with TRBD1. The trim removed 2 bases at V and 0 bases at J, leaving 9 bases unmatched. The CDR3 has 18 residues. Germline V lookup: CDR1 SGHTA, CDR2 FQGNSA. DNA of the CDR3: TGTGCCAGCAGCTTAATACCAGGGGGCGGTATTAGCAATCAGCCCCAGCATTTT. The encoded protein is CASSLIPGGGISNQPQHF.

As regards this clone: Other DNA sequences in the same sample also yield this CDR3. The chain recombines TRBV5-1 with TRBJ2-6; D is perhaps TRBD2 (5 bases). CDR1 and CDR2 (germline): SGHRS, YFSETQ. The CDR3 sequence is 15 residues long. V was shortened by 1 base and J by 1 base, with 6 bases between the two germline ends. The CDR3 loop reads CASSLSGSGANVLTF. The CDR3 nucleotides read TGCGCCAGCAGCTTGTCGGGGTCTGGGGCCAACGTCCTGACTTTC.

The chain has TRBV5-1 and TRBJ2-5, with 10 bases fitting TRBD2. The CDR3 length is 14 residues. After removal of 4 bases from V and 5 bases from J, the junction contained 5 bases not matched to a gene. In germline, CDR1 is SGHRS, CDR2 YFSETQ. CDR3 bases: TGCGCCAGCAGCGTGGGGACTAGCGTGGAGACCCAGTACTTC. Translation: CASSVGTSVETQYF.

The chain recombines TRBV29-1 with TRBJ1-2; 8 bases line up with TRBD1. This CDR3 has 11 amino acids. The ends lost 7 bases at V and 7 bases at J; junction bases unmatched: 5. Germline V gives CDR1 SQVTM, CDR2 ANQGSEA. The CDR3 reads CSDWTGSGYTF. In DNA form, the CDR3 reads TGCAGCGACTGGACAGGGAGTGGCTACACCTTC.

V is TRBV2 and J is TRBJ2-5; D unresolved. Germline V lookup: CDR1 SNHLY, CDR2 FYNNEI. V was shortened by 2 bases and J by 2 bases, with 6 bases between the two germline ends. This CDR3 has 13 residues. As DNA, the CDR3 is TGTGCCAGCAGTGAAACCGCGCAAGAGACCCAGTACTTC. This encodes CASSETAQETQYF.